The subject of this entry is one T cell receptor beta chain. This sample is part of a study of blood T cell repertoires in COVID-19. About the research overall: The samples span acute and convalescent COVID-19 from the United States, Italy and Spain. Sources were T cells, B-cell-depleted T cells, or PBMCs; the material itself was cDNA or gDNA.

Under the authors' procedure: Amplification from reference gene primers served as the basis for estimated nucleated cell counts. Clones were read by immunoSEQ multiplex PCR, and TCRdb kept only the in-frame ones, dropping some. V and J calls and clone size are copied from that table; D and trimming were computed from the DNA. Altogether some 74,000 clones are present, 70% to 80% being singletons, with the ten largest covering around 12%. The germline gives CDR1 SGHTS, CDR2 YDEGEE. Germline trimming cut 0 bases from V and 3 bases from J; bases unmatched to any gene: 3. CDR3 size: 14 residues. The chain links TRBV5-8 to TRBJ2-7; 7 bases map to TRBD2. The source of this sequence is a human donor in a cohort sampled during active COVID-19. Sequencing input: peripheral blood. DNA of the CDR3: TGTGCCAGCAGCTTGGGACTAGCCAGCTACGAGCAGTACGTC. It encodes CASSLGLASYEQYV.